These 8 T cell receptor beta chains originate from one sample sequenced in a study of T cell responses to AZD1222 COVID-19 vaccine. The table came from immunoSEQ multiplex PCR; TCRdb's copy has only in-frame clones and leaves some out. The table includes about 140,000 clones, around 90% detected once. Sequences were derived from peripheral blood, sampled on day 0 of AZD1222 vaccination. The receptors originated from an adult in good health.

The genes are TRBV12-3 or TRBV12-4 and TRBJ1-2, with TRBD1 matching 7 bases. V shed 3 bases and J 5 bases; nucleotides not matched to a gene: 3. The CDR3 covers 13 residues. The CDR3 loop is CASSLGQSYGYTF. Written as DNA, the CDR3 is TGTGCCAGCAGTTTGGGACAGTCGTATGGCTACACCTTC.

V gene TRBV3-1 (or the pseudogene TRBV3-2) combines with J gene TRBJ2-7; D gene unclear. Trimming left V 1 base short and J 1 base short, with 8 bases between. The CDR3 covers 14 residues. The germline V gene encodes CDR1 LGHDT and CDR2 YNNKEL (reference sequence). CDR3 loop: CASSQGPFSYEQYF. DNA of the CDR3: TGTGCCAGCAGCCAAGGGCCGTTTTCCTACGAGCAGTACTTC.

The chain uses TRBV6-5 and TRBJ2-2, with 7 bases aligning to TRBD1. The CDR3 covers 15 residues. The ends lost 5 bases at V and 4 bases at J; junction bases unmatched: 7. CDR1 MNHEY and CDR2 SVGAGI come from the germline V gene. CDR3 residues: CASSQQGIFTGELFF. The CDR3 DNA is TGTGCCAGCAGTCAACAGGGGATTTTCACCGGGGAGCTGTTTTTT.

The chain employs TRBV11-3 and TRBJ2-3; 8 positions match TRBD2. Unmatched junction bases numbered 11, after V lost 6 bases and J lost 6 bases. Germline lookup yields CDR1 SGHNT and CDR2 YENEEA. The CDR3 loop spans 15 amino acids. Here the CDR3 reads CASSIAAGAGDTQYF. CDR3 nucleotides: TGTGCCAGCAGTATAGCAGCGGGGGCAGGGGATACGCAGTATTTT.

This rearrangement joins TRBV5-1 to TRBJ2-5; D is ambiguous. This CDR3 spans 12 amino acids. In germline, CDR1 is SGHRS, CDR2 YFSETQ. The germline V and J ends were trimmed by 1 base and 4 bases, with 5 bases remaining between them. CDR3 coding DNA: TGCGCCAGCAGCTTGATATCAGAGACCCAGTACTTC. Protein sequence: CASSLISETQYF.

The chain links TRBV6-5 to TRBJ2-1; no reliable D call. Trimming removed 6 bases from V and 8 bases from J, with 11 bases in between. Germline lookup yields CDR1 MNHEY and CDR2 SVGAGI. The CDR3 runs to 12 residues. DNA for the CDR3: TGTGCCAGCAGCGACCGGGCGGATGAGCAGTTCTTC. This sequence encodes CASSDRADEQFF.

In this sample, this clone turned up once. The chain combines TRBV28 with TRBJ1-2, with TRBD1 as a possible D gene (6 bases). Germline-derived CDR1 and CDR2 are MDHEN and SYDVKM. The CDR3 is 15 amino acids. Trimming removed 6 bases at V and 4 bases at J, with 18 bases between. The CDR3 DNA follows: TGTGCCAGCAGACTGGGCGGGGGGCTTGGCTATGGCTACACCTTC. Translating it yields CASRLGGGLGYGYTF.

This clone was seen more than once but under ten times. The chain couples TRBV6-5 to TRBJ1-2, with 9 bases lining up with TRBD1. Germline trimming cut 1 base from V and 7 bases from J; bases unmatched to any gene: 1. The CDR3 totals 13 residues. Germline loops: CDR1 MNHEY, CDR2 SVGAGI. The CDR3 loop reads CASSYWGQGGYTF. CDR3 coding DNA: TGTGCCAGCAGTTACTGGGGACAGGGTGGCTACACCTTC.